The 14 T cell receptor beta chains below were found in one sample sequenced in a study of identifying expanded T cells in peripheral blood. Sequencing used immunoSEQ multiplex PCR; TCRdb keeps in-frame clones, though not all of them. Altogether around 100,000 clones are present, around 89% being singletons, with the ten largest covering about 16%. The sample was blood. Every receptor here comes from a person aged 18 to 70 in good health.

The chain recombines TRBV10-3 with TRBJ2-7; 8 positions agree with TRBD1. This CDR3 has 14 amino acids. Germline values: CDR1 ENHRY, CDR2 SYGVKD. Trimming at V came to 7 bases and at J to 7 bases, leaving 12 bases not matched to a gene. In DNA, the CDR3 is TGTGCCATCACCGGGACAGGAGCACCTAGGGAGCAGTACTTC. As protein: CAITGTGAPREQYF.

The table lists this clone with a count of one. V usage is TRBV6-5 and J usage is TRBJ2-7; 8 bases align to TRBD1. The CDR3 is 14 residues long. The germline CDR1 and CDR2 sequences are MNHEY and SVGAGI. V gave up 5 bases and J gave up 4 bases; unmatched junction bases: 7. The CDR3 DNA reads TGTGCCAGCAGTATCCAGGGGGCCAGATACGAGCAGTACTTC. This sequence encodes CASSIQGARYEQYF.

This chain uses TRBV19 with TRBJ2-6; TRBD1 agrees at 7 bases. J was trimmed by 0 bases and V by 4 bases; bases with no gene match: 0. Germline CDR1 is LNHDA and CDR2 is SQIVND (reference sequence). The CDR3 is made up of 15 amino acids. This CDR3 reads CASSNRGSGANVLTF. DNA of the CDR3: TGTGCCAGTAGTAACAGGGGCTCTGGGGCCAACGTCCTGACTTTC.

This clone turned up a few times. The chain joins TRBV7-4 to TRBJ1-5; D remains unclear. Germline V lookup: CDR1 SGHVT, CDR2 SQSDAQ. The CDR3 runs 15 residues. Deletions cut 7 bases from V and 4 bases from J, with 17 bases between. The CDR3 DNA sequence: TGTGCCAGCACCCCAGTTCGGAGGGATAATCAGCCCCAGCATTTT. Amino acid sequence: CASTPVRRDNQPQHF.

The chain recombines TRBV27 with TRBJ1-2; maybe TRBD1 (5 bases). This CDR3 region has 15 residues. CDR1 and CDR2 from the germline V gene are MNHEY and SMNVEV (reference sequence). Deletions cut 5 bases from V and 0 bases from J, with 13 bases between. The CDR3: CASSPGGATNYGYTF. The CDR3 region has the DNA TGTGCCAGCAGTCCCGGGGGAGCTACTAACTATGGCTACACCTTC.

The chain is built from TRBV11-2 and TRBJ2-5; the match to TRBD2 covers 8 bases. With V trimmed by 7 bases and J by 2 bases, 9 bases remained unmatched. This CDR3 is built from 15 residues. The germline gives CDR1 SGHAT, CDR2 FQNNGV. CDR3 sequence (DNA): TGTGCCAGCACCCGGAGGGCTAGCGGGCAAGAGACCCAGTACTTC. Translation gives CASTRRASGQETQYF.

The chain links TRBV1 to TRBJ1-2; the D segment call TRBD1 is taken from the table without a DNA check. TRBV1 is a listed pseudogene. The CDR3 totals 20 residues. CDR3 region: CTSSRGTKTREAGGAGGYTF. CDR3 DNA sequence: TGCACCAGCAGCCGAGGTACCAAGACACGGGAGGCAGGGGGCGCCGGTGGCTACACCTTC.

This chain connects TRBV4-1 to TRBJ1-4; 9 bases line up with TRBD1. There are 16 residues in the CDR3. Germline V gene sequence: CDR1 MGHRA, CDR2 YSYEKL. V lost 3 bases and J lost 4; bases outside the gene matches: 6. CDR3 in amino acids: CASSQGQGPINEKLFF. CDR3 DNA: TGCGCCAGCAGCCAGGGACAGGGTCCCATTAATGAAAAACTGTTTTTT.

Here the CDR3 reads CASSRVSSGGPSRFF. CDR3 nucleotides: TGTGCCAGCAGCCGGGTTTCTAGCGGGGGGCCCTCGCGTTTCTTC. V gene TRBV28 combines with J gene TRBJ2-1; 11 nucleotides align to TRBD2. Per the germline V gene, CDR1 is MDHEN and CDR2 is SYDVKM. The CDR3 sequence is 15 residues long. The V and J ends lost 6 bases and 16 bases, in that order; junction bases with no gene match: 17. Full variable domain (rest looked up from reference TRBV28 and TRBJ2-1): DVKVTQSSRYLVKRTGEKVFLECVQDMDHENMFWYRQDPGLGLRLIYFSYDVKMKEKGDIPEGYSVSREKKERFSLILESASTNQTSMYLCASSRVSSGGPSRFFGPGTRLTVL.

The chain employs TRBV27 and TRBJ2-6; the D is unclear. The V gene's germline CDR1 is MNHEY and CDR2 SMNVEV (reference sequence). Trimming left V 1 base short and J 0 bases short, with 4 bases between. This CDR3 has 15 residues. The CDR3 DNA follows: TGTGCCAGCAGTTTATTTTCCTCTGGGGCCAACGTCCTGACTTTC. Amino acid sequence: CASSLFSSGANVLTF. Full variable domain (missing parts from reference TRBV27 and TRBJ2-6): EAQVTQNPRYLITVTGKKLTVTCSQNMNHEYMSWYRQDPGLGLRQIYYSMNVEVTDKGDVPEGYKVSRKEKRNFPLILESPSPNQTSLYFCASSLFSSGANVLTFGAGSRLTVL.

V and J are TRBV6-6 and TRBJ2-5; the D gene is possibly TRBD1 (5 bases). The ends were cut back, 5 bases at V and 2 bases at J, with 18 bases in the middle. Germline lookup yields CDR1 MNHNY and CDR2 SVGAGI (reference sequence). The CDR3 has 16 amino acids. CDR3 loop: CASSLATRTPQETQYF. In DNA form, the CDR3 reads TGTGCCAGCAGTCTGGCGACGAGGACACCTCAAGAGACCCAGTACTTC.

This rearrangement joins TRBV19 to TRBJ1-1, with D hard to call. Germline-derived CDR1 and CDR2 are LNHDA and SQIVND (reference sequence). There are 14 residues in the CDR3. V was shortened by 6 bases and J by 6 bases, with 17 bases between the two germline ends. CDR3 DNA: TGTGCCAGTAGCCTCCGGTGGGCAGCAGCTGAAGCTTTCTTT. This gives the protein CASSLRWAAAEAFF.

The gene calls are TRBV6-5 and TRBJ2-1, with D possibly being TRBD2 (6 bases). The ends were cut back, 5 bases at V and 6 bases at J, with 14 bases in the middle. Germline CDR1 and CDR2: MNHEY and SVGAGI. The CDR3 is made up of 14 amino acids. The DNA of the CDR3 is TGTGCCAGCAGTCACCAGGGACTTGGCAATGAGCAGTTCTTC. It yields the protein CASSHQGLGNEQFF.

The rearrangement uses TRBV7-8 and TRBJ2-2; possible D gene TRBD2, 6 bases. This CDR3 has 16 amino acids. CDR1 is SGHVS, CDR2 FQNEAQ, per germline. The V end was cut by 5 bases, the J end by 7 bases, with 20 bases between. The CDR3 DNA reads TGTGCCAGCAGCCAAGATCACCGCCGGGGGAACGGGGAGCTGTTTTTT. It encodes CASSQDHRRGNGELFF.